These T cell receptor beta chains were read from a single sample in a study of tumour-infiltrating T cells in Burkitt lymphoma. TCRdb keeps only in-frame clones here, not all; method: immunoSEQ multiplex PCR. The table has around 48,000 clones, 31% seen once. The sample was tumor tissue. These receptors all stem from a human donor with Burkitt lymphoma. The CDR3 runs from the conserved cysteine through the conserved F or W. The D gene is left open where the match is weak. Size tells how often a clone was seen (once, few, many) or the class of an expanded clone, and some rows leave it out.

>-|TRBJ1-1|few|TRBV5-6
TGTGCCAGCAGCCCAAGGGGGTACACTGAAGCTTTCTTT
CASSPRGYTEAFF
>-|TRBJ2-5|-|TRBV4-3
TGCGCCAGCAGCCAAGAGAGGGCGGACTTCCAAGAGACCCAGTACTTC
CASSQERADFQETQYF
>-|TRBJ2-1|-|TRBV14
TGTGCCAGCAGCCAAGATTTTAGGTCCCCGTTCTTC
CASSQDFRSPFF
>TRBD1|TRBJ2-3|few|TRBV10-3
TGTGCCATCAGCCCGGGACAGGGCTTGTGGGATACGCAGTATTTT
CAISPGQGLWDTQYF
>-|TRBJ2-2|few|TRBV2
TGTGCCAGCCGCCTCGGGGCCGCGACCGGGGAGCTGTTTTTT
CASRLGAATGELFF
>-|TRBJ1-2|-|TRBV7-2
TGTGCCAGCAGCCCCGGGGGCTTC
CASSPGGF
>-|TRBJ2-3|few|TRBV6-1
TGTGCCAGCAAGCTCCAAGGGCCCACAGATACGCAGTATTTT
CASKLQGPTDTQYF
>-|TRBJ2-3|few|TRBV2
TGTGCCAGCAGCGCCAGGGATACGCAGTATTTT
CASSARDTQYF
>TRBD2|TRBJ2-7|-|TRBV29-1
TGCAGCGGACTAGCGGGGGGCTACGAGCAGTACTTC
CSGLAGGYEQYF
>TRBD1|TRBJ1-1|few|TRBV27
TGTGCCAGCAGTGTCAAACAGGGGAGGGGCACTGAAGCTTTCTTT
CASSVKQGRGTEAFF
>TRBD1|TRBJ2-3|-|TRBV5-6
TGTGCCAGCAGCCGCCCACTGGGACAGGGGGAAAAAGATACGCAGTATTTT
CASSRPLGQGEKDTQYF
>-|TRBJ1-6|few|TRBV2
TGTGCCAGCAGTGAAGGGCCCTCACCCCTCCACTTT
CASSEGPSPLHF
>-|TRBJ1-1|few|TRBV7-2
TGTGCCAGCAGCCCCCGACCGAACACTGAAGCTTTCTTT
CASSPRPNTEAFF
>TRBD2|TRBJ2-5|-|TRBV7-9
TGTGCCAGCAGCCCCGGGAGGCTAGCGGGGGGTTTCCAAGAGACCCAGTACTTC
CASSPGRLAGGFQETQYF
>-|TRBJ1-3|-|TRBV18
TGTGCCAGCTCACCCGAGGGGTCCTCTAGGAAGAACACCATATATTTT
CASSPEGSSRKNTIYF
>-|TRBJ2-3|-|TRBV7-2
TGTGCCAGCAGTCCTACAGATACGCAGTATTTT
CASSPTDTQYF
>-|TRBJ2-3|once|TRBV5-8
TGTGCCAGCAGCTTGGAATCAGATACGCAGTATTTT
CASSLESDTQYF
>-|TRBJ2-2|-|TRBV19
TGTGCCAGTAGCACTGGGATTTTGTGGACCGGGGAGCTGTTTTTT
CASSTGILWTGELFF
>-|TRBJ1-1|few|TRBV4-2
TGTGCCAGCAGCCAAGATTCCCGGGGTTCCCTCAATACTGAAGCTTTCTTT
CASSQDSRGSLNTEAFF
>TRBD1|TRBJ2-3|-|TRBV9
TGTGCCAGCAGCAGGTACTCAGGGGGCGCAGATACGCAGTATTTT
CASSRYSGGADTQYF
>TRBD1|TRBJ1-2|few|TRBV9
TGTGCCAGCAGCGTAGCGGACAGGGGGGTTCTCTATGGCTACACCTTC
CASSVADRGVLYGYTF
>TRBD1|TRBJ1-2|-|TRBV5-1
TGCGCCAGCAGCACTACCCGGGACAGCTATGGCTACACCTTC
CASSTTRDSYGYTF
>TRBD2|TRBJ2-5|-|TRBV4-3
TGCGCCAGCAGCCAAGGGCGGGGGGGCCAAGAGACCCAGTACTTC
CASSQGRGGQETQYF
>-|TRBJ1-1|-|TRBV7-2
TGTGCCAGCAGCTTGAGACTCGGGGGGGGGCTGTACACTGAAGCTTTCTTT
CASSLRLGGGLYTEAFF
>TRBD1|TRBJ1-3|-|TRBV7-2
TGTGCCAGCAGCCCCGGGACAGGGAGGTACACCATATATTTT
CASSPGTGRYTIYF
>TRBD1|TRBJ2-7|few|TRBV29-1
TGCAGCGTTGAAGTCCCGGACAGGGACCACGAGCAGTACTTC
CSVEVPDRDHEQYF
>-|TRBJ1-2|-|TRBV7-3
TGTGCCAGCAGCCACGGGGGACACTATGGCTACACCTTC
CASSHGGHYGYTF
>-|TRBJ2-1|few|TRBV7-9
TGTGCCAGCAGCCCAACAGAGTACAATGAGCAGTTCTTC
CASSPTEYNEQFF
>-|TRBJ1-4|few|TRBV5-4
TGTGCCAGCAGCTTTGGCGGGGGGGCGCCGGGTGAAAAACTGTTTTTT
CASSFGGGAPGEKLFF
>-|TRBJ1-6|-|TRBV21-1
TGTGCCAGCAGCAAAGGGGGTAAGGGACAGGGTTTGAGCTCCTATAATTCACCCCTCCACTTT
CASSKGGKGQGLSSYNSPLHF
>-|TRBJ1-1|few|TRBV5-4
TGTGCCAGCAGCCCGGCTAAGGGGGGTGAAGCTTTCTTT
CASSPAKGGEAFF
>-|TRBJ1-2|-|TRBV5-1
TGCGCCAGCAGCTTGGGGGGGCGGTCAAACTATGGCTACACCTTC
CASSLGGRSNYGYTF
>-|TRBJ1-5|-|TRBV19
TGTGCCGGGGGCCTGGGGGTCAATCAGCCCCAGCATTTT
CAGGLGVNQPQHF
>TRBD2|TRBJ2-1|-|TRBV6-4
TGTGCCAGCAGTGACCAGCGGGGGGACCTCAATGAGCAGTTCTTC
CASSDQRGDLNEQFF
>-|TRBJ1-2|few|TRBV5-1
TGCGCCAGCAGAAGTAGGACGGCTGATGGCTACACCTTC
CASRSRTADGYTF
>TRBD1|TRBJ1-6|few|TRBV19
TGTGCCAGTAGCCACCAACAGGGGGCTGGTTCACCCCTCCACTTT
CASSHQQGAGSPLHF
>-|TRBJ1-2|-|TRBV9
TGTGCCAGCAGCGTAGCTAGGGCAGGGTTCATAAATGGCTACACCTTC
CASSVARAGFINGYTF
>-|TRBJ1-2|-|TRBV7-2
TGTGCCAGCAGCCACCGCGACAGGATGGCCCTCGGCTACACCTTC
CASSHRDRMALGYTF
>-|TRBJ1-1|once|TRBV28
TGTGCCAGCAGCTCCTTGGGATCAGACGGCCACACTGAAGCTTTCTTT
CASSSLGSDGHTEAFF
>TRBD1|TRBJ1-1|few|TRBV7-2
TGTGCCAGCAGCCCGAGACAGGGTAACACTGAAGCTTTCTTT
CASSPRQGNTEAFF
>-|TRBJ2-3|-|TRBV10-3
TGTGCCATCAGTGAGTCCCGCAGGGCCCGCACAGATACGCAGTATTTT
CAISESRRARTDTQYF
>-|TRBJ1-1|few|TRBV18
TGTGCCAGCTCACCGAACAGGGTCACTGAAGCTTTCTTT
CASSPNRVTEAFF
>TRBD2|TRBJ2-3|few|TRBV7-2
TGTGCCAGCAGAAGCGGGGGGGCGACAGATACGCAGTATTTT
CASRSGGATDTQYF
>TRBD2|TRBJ2-3|-|TRBV9
TGTGCCAGCAGCGCCCATGCAATACTAGCGGGGGGGCGAGATACGCAGTATTTT
CASSAHAILAGGRDTQYF
>-|TRBJ2-7|-|TRBV15
TGTGCCACCAGCAGGCCAAGGGCCGAGCAGTACTTC
CATSRPRAEQYF